This TCR beta chain was profiled in a study of T cells in Graves' hyperthyroidism and ophthalmopathy. Overall study findings and caveats: The model made its ophthalmopathy prediction, and onset followed a median roughly 6.5 months later. Ophthalmopathy stood apart from stable hyperthyroidism in a 13 V-J model.

Lactation, pregnancy, other autoimmune disease or uncontrolled infection led to exclusion of patients. Diagnostic decisions used clinical symptoms, serum thyroxine and TRAb, thyroid ultrasound and orbital computed tomography. TCR beta CDR3 regions were amplified from RNA. The HTBI primer set served for first-round RT-PCR of the TCR CDR3. TCRdb ran MiXCR on the multiplex PCR reads and lists one entry per CDR3 protein. The sample includes a few hundred thousand distinct CDR3 sequences, approximately 14% seen only once; the top ten take about 19%. Germline V gives CDR1 MGHRA, CDR2 YSYEKL. V shed 0 bases and J 0 bases; nucleotides not matched to a gene: 12. CDR3 length equals 20 residues. This clonotype was found many times. Its antigen is unidentified.

Sequenced input: blood. The V and J genes are TRBV4-1 and TRBJ1-5; TRBD1 matches 9 bases. The receptor was isolated from a woman aged 25-40 years with Graves' ophthalmopathy. The CDR3 loop is CASSQDYGGTGRYSNQPQHF. DNA for the CDR3: TGCGCCAGCAGCCAAGATTATGGCGGGACAGGGCGATATAGCAATCAGCCCCAGCATTTT.